This T cell receptor beta chain was identified during a study of spatial heterogeneity in lung cancer. Study summary: Each time, sequencing found more beta-chain sequences than alpha-chain sequences.

This clonotype was detected many times. The CDR3 loop spans 14 amino acids. With V trimmed by 6 bases and J by 5 bases, 11 bases remained unmatched. The V gene's germline CDR1 is DFQATT and CDR2 SNEGSKA (reference sequence). A distinct unique molecular identifier was carried by each TCR cDNA molecule. TCRdb independently ran MiXCR on the 5' RACE reads; one entry per CDR3 protein. This sample yields tens of thousands of distinct CDR3 sequences, of which around 3.1% are seen a single time; about 34% belongs to the top ten. As for time point: sample taken at primary tumor resection. TCRs were sequenced from unsorted whole RNA of tumor, nontumor lung or PBMC.

The rearrangement joins TRBV20-1 to TRBJ2-5, with 8 bases lining up with TRBD1. The sequencing here drew on normal lung tissue next to the tumor, taken at surgery. The TCR comes from a male donor with early-stage non-small cell lung cancer. The CDR3: CSAPRTGSSETQYF. CDR3 bases: TGCAGTGCCCCAAGGACAGGGTCTAGTGAGACCCAGTACTTC.